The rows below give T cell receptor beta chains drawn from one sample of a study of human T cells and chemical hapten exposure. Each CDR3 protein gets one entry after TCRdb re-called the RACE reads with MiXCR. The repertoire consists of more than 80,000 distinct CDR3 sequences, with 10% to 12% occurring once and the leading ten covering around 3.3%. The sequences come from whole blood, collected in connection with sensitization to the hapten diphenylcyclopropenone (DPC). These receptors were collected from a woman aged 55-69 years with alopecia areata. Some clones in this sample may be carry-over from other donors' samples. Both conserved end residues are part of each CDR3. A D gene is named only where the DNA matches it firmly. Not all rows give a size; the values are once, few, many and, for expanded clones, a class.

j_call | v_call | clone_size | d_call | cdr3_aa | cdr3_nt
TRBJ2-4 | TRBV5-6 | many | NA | CASSLGSAKNIQYF | TGTGCCAGCAGCTTGGGAAGTGCCAAAAACATTCAGTACTTC
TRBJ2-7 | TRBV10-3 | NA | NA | CAISERQDYEQYF | TGTGCCATCAGTGAGCGTCAGGACTACGAGCAGTACTTC
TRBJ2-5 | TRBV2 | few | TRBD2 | CASSEIAGGLETQYF | TGTGCCAGCAGTGAAATAGCGGGGGGGCTGGAGACCCAGTACTTC
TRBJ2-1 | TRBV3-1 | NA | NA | CASSQGRGEQFF | TGTGCCAGCAGCCAAGGTCGGGGGGAGCAGTTCTTC
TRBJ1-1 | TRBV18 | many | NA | CASSQQANTEAFF | TGTGCCAGCTCACAACAGGCGAACACTGAAGCTTTCTTT
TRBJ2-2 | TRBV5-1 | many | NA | CASSPGDGWNTGELFF | TGCGCCAGCAGCCCGGGGGACGGATGGAACACCGGGGAGCTGTTTTTT
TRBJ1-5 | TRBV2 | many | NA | CASRTAGNQPQHF | TGTGCCAGCAGGACAGCGGGCAATCAGCCCCAGCATTTT
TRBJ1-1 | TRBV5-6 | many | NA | CASSLVSGAKTEAFF | TGTGCCAGCAGCTTAGTTTCGGGGGCAAAAACTGAAGCTTTCTTT
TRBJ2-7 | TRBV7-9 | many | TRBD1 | CASSFTGTGLNEQYF | TGTGCCAGCAGCTTCACCGGGACAGGGCTCAACGAGCAGTACTTC
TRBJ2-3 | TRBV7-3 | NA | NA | CASSLRVGGTDTQYF | TGTGCCAGCAGTTTAAGGGTTGGGGGCACAGATACGCAGTATTTT
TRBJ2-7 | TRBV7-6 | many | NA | CASSLDMGFKYEQYF | TGTGCCAGCAGCTTAGATATGGGTTTTAAGTACGAGCAGTACTTC
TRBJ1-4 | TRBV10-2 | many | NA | CASSELGPGANEKLFF | TGCGCCAGCAGTGAGTTGGGGCCCGGCGCCAATGAAAAACTGTTTTTT
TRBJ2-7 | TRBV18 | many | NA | CASSPMTYEQYF | TGTGCCAGCTCACCAATGACCTACGAGCAGTACTTC
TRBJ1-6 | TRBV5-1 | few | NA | CASTVSANSPLHF | TGCGCCAGCACGGTCAGCGCCAATTCACCCCTCCACTTT
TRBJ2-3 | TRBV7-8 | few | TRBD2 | CASSLPRIPGLADTDTQYF | TGTGCCAGCAGCTTGCCGCGAATTCCGGGACTAGCCGACACAGATACGCAGTATTTT
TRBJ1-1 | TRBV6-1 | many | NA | CASSAPEGGLFQAFF | TGTGCCAGCAGTGCACCCGAGGGGGGTCTGTTTCAAGCTTTCTTT
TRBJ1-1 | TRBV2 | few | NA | CASSGDIYTEAFF | TGTGCCAGCAGTGGGGACATATACACTGAAGCTTTCTTT
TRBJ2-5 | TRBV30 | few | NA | CAWSVPSGETQYF | TGTGCCTGGAGTGTACCCAGCGGGGAGACCCAGTACTTC
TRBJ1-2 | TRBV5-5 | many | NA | CASSRAHREGYTF | TGTGCCAGCAGCCGGGCGCATAGGGAGGGCTACACCTTC
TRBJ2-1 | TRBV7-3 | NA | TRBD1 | CASSMQPQGAAIYNEQFF | TGTGCCAGCAGCATGCAACCACAGGGGGCCGCGATCTACAATGAGCAGTTCTTC
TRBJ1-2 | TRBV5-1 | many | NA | CASSLEWVDGYTF | TGCGCCAGCAGCTTGGAGTGGGTAGATGGCTACACCTTC
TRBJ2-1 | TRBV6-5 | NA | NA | CASSYSDSYNEQFF | TGTGCCAGCAGTTACAGCGACTCCTACAATGAGCAGTTCTTC
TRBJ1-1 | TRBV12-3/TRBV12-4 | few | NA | CASKKPRGSLTEAFF | TGTGCCAGCAAAAAGCCCAGGGGAAGTCTCACTGAAGCTTTCTTT
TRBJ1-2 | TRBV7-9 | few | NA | CASSLAPGESRGYTF | TGTGCCAGCAGCTTAGCTCCGGGGGAGTCTCGTGGCTACACCTTC
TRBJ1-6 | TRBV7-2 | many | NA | CASSLGVEPNSPLHF | TGTGCCAGCAGCTTAGGGGTAGAGCCTAATTCACCCCTCCACTTT
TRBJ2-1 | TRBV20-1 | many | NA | CSARIDSPIAHEQFF | TGCAGTGCCCGGATTGACAGTCCGATTGCCCATGAGCAGTTCTTC
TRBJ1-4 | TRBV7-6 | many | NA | CASSLGVGLNEKLFF | TGTGCCAGCAGCTTAGGAGTTGGGCTTAATGAAAAACTGTTTTTT